The 30 T cell receptor beta chains below all came from one sample that was sequenced in a study of blood T cells in healthy people across ages. Primers used in a second PCR of roughly 7 to 12 cycles were a sample-barcoded 5' primer and a J-beta primer mix. TCRdb reprocessed the 5' RACE reads with MiXCR, giving one entry per CDR3 protein. Counted here are 1.5 million to 2 million distinct CDR3 sequences, 28% occurring once; the ten biggest clones make up roughly 8%. Sequencing was done on a sample of blood. The receptors stem from a woman aged 30 to 39 in good health.

The sample holds many counts of this clonotype. The chain couples TRBV12-3 or TRBV12-4 to TRBJ2-5; D gene uncertain. This CDR3 is built from 14 residues. Trimming pared 5 bases from V and 5 bases from J, leaving 15 bases between. CDR3 sequence: CASSISKGLETQYF. The CDR3, as DNA: TGTGCCAGCAGTATATCTAAAGGGTTGGAGACCCAGTACTTC.

The gene calls are TRBV29-1 and TRBJ2-1; D might be TRBD1 (6 bases). This CDR3 has 14 residues. V was trimmed by 3 bases and J by 0 bases, leaving 9 bases between them. Per germline, CDR1 SQVTM and CDR2 ANQGSEA. CDR3 bases: TGCAGCGTTGACCTGACAGGCTCCTACAATGAGCAGTTCTTC. Its protein product is CSVDLTGSYNEQFF.

The genes are TRBV5-5 and TRBJ2-6; D gene ambiguous. Between the trimmed V and J ends, which lost 5 bases and 2 bases, there was a span of 11 bases. CDR1 is SGHKS, CDR2 YYEKEE, per germline (reference sequence). The CDR3 consists of 15 residues. The CDR3 loop is CASRYQAAGANVLTF. CDR3 bases: TGTGCCAGCAGGTACCAGGCGGCTGGGGCCAACGTCCTGACTTTC.

This clonotype was recorded at least ten times. The rearrangement uses TRBV7-9 and TRBJ2-1; 12 nucleotides line up with TRBD2. Germline V gene sequence: CDR1 SEHNR, CDR2 FQNEAQ (reference sequence). The CDR3 is 16 amino acids. V lost 4 bases to trimming and J lost 5 bases; unmatched junction nucleotides: 6. The DNA for the CDR3 is TGTGCCAGCAGCTCCCGACTAGCGGGGGTCAACAATGAGCAGTTCTTC. Its protein is CASSSRLAGVNNEQFF.

This clonotype has only a few counts. CDR3 DNA: TGTGCCAGCAGCGTAGGGTGGGGCGCCTACGAGCAGTACTTC. It specifies CASSVGWGAYEQYF. V is TRBV9 and J is TRBJ2-7, with a possible D match to TRBD1 (5 bases). This CDR3 contains 14 residues. V was clipped by 0 bases and J by 2 bases, with 9 bases between them. From germline, CDR1 is SGDLS and CDR2 YYNGEE.

This clonotype was detected only a few times. The chain carries TRBV18 and TRBJ2-5; D is possibly TRBD1 (6 bases). The CDR3 runs 16 residues. The V gene lost 0 bases and the J gene lost 1 base, with 12 bases spanning the gap. Germline V gene sequence: CDR1 KGHSH, CDR2 LQKENI. The CDR3, as DNA: TGTGCCAGCTCACCACCTGGAAGGACAGCCCAAGAGACCCAGTACTTC. This encodes CASSPPGRTAQETQYF. The complete variable domain, with remaining parts taken from reference TRBV18 and TRBJ2-5, reads NAGVMQNPRHLVRRRGQEARLRCSPMKGHSHVYWYRQLPEEGLKFMVYLQKENIIDESGMPKERFSAEFPKEGPSILRIQQVVRGDSAAYFCASSPPGRTAQETQYFGPGTRLLVL.

V and J are TRBV6-6 and TRBJ1-1, with D maybe TRBD1 (5 bases). Trimming pared 6 bases from V and 1 base from J, leaving 9 bases between. Germline V CDR1 and CDR2: MNHNY, SVGAGI (reference sequence). The CDR3 contains 13 residues. The CDR3 protein is CASSRGTNTEAFF. The DNA for the CDR3 is TGTGCCAGCAGCCGCGGGACGAACACTGAAGCTTTCTTT.

Notes on this clonotype: A read error is possible here, since a much larger clone lies one base away. The V call is TRBV20-1, the J call TRBJ2-1; 7 positions agree with TRBD2. Germline CDR1 DFQATT, CDR2 SNEGSKA (reference sequence). The CDR3 has 15 residues. In DNA, the CDR3 is TGCAGGGCTAGACAGCGCAGACTAGCCGGCAATGAGCAGTTCTTC. Its protein product is CRARQRRLAGNEQFF.

The chain joins TRBV7-6 to TRBJ1-2, with D maybe TRBD1 (6 bases). Germline assignment: CDR1 SGHVS and CDR2 FNYEAQ. Trimming stripped 4 bases from V and 7 bases from J, with 13 bases between. This CDR3 comprises 13 residues. CDR3 bases: TGTGCCAGCAGCTATACAGGGAATAGTGGCTACACCTTC. Its translation is CASSYTGNSGYTF.

At least ten counts were recorded for this clonotype. The chain joins TRBV29-1 to TRBJ2-7, with D possibly TRBD2 on 7 matching bases. Germline lookup yields CDR1 SQVTM and CDR2 ANQGSEA. V shed 3 bases and J shed 2 bases, with 17 bases lying between them. The CDR3 runs to 15 residues. This chain's CDR3 is CSVEVGRGSAYEQYF. CDR3 nucleotide sequence: TGCAGCGTTGAGGTGGGGAGGGGGTCCGCCTACGAGCAGTACTTC.

The rearrangement joins TRBV6-6 to TRBJ2-5; 12 bases are a match to TRBD1. This CDR3 comprises 16 residues. Per germline, CDR1 MNHNY and CDR2 SVGAGI (reference sequence). The V segment lost 5 bases and the J segment 5 bases; nucleotides outside the gene matches: 9. The CDR3 DNA follows: TGTGCCAGCAGTAACCCGGGACAGGGGGCTGCGGAGACCCAGTACTTC. Translation: CASSNPGQGAAETQYF.

This clonotype occurred a few times. The CDR3 DNA reads as TGTGCCAGCAGCCAAGACGGACAGGGCGAGGGCCAGCCCCAGCATTTT. Protein: CASSQDGQGEGQPQHF. The chain has TRBV4-2 and TRBJ1-5; 8 bases are shared with TRBD1. The CDR3 has 16 amino acids. In germline, CDR1 is LGHNA, CDR2 YNFKEQ. V was pared by 0 bases and J by 7 bases, with 8 bases of the junction left unmatched.

The rearrangement joins TRBV7-2 to TRBJ1-2, with 7 positions matching TRBD1. V lost 7 bases and J lost 4; bases outside the gene matches: 6. CDR3 length: 13 residues. Germline V lookup: CDR1 SGHTA, CDR2 FQGNSA. The DNA of the CDR3 is TGTGCCAGCAACCAGGGGGGAACCTATGGCTACACCTTC. Translated: CASNQGGTYGYTF.

The CDR3 loop reads CASSFPNTGELFF. In DNA, the CDR3 is TGTGCCAGCAGTTTTCCGAACACCGGGGAGCTGTTTTTT. J is TRBJ2-2 and V is TRBV12-3 or TRBV12-4, with D unclear. The CDR3 totals 13 residues. Trimming stripped 3 bases from V and 0 bases from J, with 2 bases between.

This clonotype was counted a few times. V and J are TRBV7-7 and TRBJ2-5; either TRBD1 or TRBD2 may fit D (5 bases each). Trimming took off 4 bases at V and 3 bases at J, with 12 bases between the two ends. This CDR3 has 14 amino acids. Germline assignment: CDR1 SSHAT and CDR2 FNYEAQ (reference sequence). The CDR3 protein is CASSSGTRKETQYF. The DNA for the CDR3 is TGTGCCAGCAGCTCCGGGACCCGGAAAGAGACCCAGTACTTC.

In regard to this clonotype: A read error may account for a junction end that differs from germline. The chain couples TRBV12-3 or TRBV12-4 to TRBJ2-3; D remains unclear. CDR3 size: 14 residues. CDR3 in amino acids: CASSLRLFTDTRYF. The CDR3 DNA follows: TGTGCCAGCAGTTTACGCCTATTCACAGATACGCGGTATTTT.

This clonotype showed up just once. This chain joins TRBV5-5 and TRBJ1-2; weak D call: TRBD1 (5 bases). V was shortened by 2 bases and J by 7 bases, with 12 bases between the two germline ends. From germline, CDR1 is SGHKS and CDR2 YYEKEE (reference sequence). The CDR3 runs 13 residues. The CDR3 here is CASSFAQGGGYTF. The DNA for the CDR3 is TGTGCCAGCAGCTTTGCCCAGGGAGGTGGCTACACCTTC.

This clonotype occurred many times. The chain combines TRBV15 with TRBJ2-7; D is perhaps TRBD2 (5 bases). V was pared by 0 bases and J by 6 bases, with 12 bases between. The germline CDR1 and CDR2 sequences are LNHNV and YYDKDF (reference sequence). This CDR3 has 14 amino acids. This CDR3 is CATSRDQNGGEQYF. For the CDR3, the DNA is TGTGCCACCAGCAGAGATCAAAACGGAGGCGAGCAGTACTTC.

The rearrangement joins TRBV7-2 to TRBJ2-1, with a weak D call TRBD2 (5 bases). V was shortened by 5 bases and J by 11 bases, with 16 bases between the two germline ends. The CDR3 covers 13 residues. The germline V gene has CDR1 SGHTA and CDR2 FQGNSA. The CDR3 reads CASSPTGLVKQFF. CDR3 in DNA: TGTGCCAGCAGCCCTACCGGACTTGTCAAGCAGTTCTTC.

This clonotype was seen many times. The CDR3 is CASSLVLGNSPLHF. CDR3 DNA sequence: TGTGCCAGCAGCTTAGTTCTGGGGAATTCACCCCTCCACTTT. The J gene is TRBJ1-6, the V gene TRBV7-6, with D unresolved. Germline CDR1 reads SGHVS; CDR2 reads FNYEAQ. Trimming cost V 1 base and J 7 bases, with 8 bases left between them. The CDR3 length is 14 residues. Together with reference TRBV7-6 and TRBJ1-6, the CDR3 gives the full variable domain: GAGVSQSPRYKVTKRGQDVALRCDPISGHVSLYWYRQALGQGPEFLTYFNYEAQQDKSGLPNDRFSAERPEGSISTLTIQRTEQRDSAMYRCASSLVLGNSPLHFGNGTRLTVT.

Points on this clonotype: Being one base from a much bigger clone, this may be a read error. The chain uses TRBV10-3 and TRBJ2-7; 12 bases fit TRBD2. The DNA end favors TRBJ2-5, so the J call may be wrong. This CDR3 is 15 amino acids long. Germline V gene data show CDR1 as ENHRY and CDR2 as SYGVKD. The CDR3 protein is CAIRRLAGDRETQYF. The CDR3 DNA reads as TGTGCCATCAGGCGACTAGCGGGAGACAGGGAGACCCAGTACTTC.

This clonotype was seen more than once but under ten times. J is TRBJ2-3 and V is TRBV5-1; 13 positions match TRBD2. J was trimmed by 4 bases and V by 3 bases; bases with no gene match: 5. Per germline, CDR1 SGHRS and CDR2 YFSETQ. This CDR3 is 16 amino acids long. The CDR3 loop is CASSWTSGGVADTQYF. The CDR3 DNA is TGCGCCAGCAGCTGGACTAGCGGGGGTGTAGCAGATACGCAGTATTTT.

A word on this clonotype: This may come from a read error, since a much larger clone is one base off. The chain has TRBV20-1 and TRBJ2-1, with 8 bases aligning to TRBD2. The CDR3 is 16 amino acids. The germline V gene has CDR1 DFQATT and CDR2 SNEGSKA (reference sequence). The CDR3 sequence: CSARPPGLESYNGQFF. CDR3 nucleotide sequence: TGCAGTGCTAGACCTCCGGGACTAGAGTCCTACAATGGGCAGTTCTTC.

The chain joins TRBV7-9 to TRBJ2-3; D is possibly TRBD1 (5 bases). With 8 bases removed from V and 3 bases from J, the gap between germline ends came to 18 bases. This CDR3 region has 15 residues. CDR1 is SEHNR and CDR2 is FQNEAQ in the germline V gene (reference sequence). The CDR3 region has the DNA TGTGCCAGCTGCTCGGAAGAAGGGGTGACAGATACGCAGTATTTT. Protein: CASCSEEGVTDTQYF.

This chain uses TRBV3-1 with TRBJ2-7, with 13 bases lining up with TRBD2. The closer fit of TRBJ2-5 to the DNA end suggests the J call may be wrong. This CDR3 contains 16 residues. Per germline, CDR1 LGHDT and CDR2 YNNKEL (reference sequence). The chain's CDR3 is CASSPGLAGDGETQYF. For the CDR3, the DNA is TGTGCCAGCAGCCCAGGACTAGCGGGAGATGGTGAGACCCAGTACTTC.

In its sample, this clonotype was seen many times. V usage is TRBV29-1 and J usage is TRBJ2-7, with unresolved D. V gave up 6 bases and J gave up 4 bases, with 7 bases separating them. The germline gives CDR1 SQVTM, CDR2 ANQGSEA. The CDR3 has 10 amino acids. As DNA, the CDR3 is TGCAGCGTGGCAGAGTACGAGCAGTACTTC. Its protein product is CSVAEYEQYF.

The CDR3 loop reads CASSFSRSAGQETQYF. Written as DNA, the CDR3 is TGTGCCAGCAGCTTTAGCAGGTCGGCAGGTCAAGAGACCCAGTACTTC. This chain links TRBV7-8 with TRBJ2-5; unclear D gene. Between the trimmed V and J ends, which lost 3 bases and 2 bases, there was a span of 16 bases. This CDR3 has 16 residues. Germline V CDR1 and CDR2: SGHVS, FQNEAQ.

This clonotype was seen at least ten times. The chain joins TRBV20-1 to TRBJ2-7, with 7 bases identical to TRBD2. Germline V CDR1 and CDR2: DFQATT, SNEGSKA (reference sequence). The junction had 12 bases not matched to a gene; V was cut back by 1 base and J by 6 bases. The CDR3 covers 15 residues. Here the CDR3 reads CSARVGTTNTGEQYF. In DNA form, the CDR3 reads TGCAGTGCTAGAGTTGGGACTACCAATACGGGCGAGCAGTACTTC.

This clonotype has at least ten counts. The V gene is TRBV12-3 or TRBV12-4, the J gene TRBJ1-2; 7 bases are shared with TRBD1. This CDR3 spans 13 amino acids. Trimming removed 6 bases from V and 3 bases from J; junction bases left unmatched: 4. DNA of the CDR3: TGTGCCAGCAGAACTCAGGGGGACTATGGCTACACCTTC. Encoded protein: CASRTQGDYGYTF.

This sequence joins TRBV28 and TRBJ1-6, with 8 bases identical to TRBD1. The germline CDR1 and CDR2 sequences are MDHEN and SYDVKM. This CDR3 spans 16 amino acids. The ends lost 6 bases at V and 9 bases at J; junction bases unmatched: 13. The CDR3 region is CASSQFDGQGSSPLHF. The CDR3 DNA reads TGTGCCAGCAGCCAATTCGACGGACAGGGATCTTCACCCCTCCACTTT.